These 6 T cell receptor beta chains came from one sample sequenced in a study of blood T cell repertoires in COVID-19. TCRdb's copy holds only in-frame clones and misses some; the assay was immunoSEQ multiplex PCR. Of 140,000 to 150,000 clones in the sample, approximately 87% are singletons; the top ten hold more than 1%. Sequencing input: PBMCs or T cells enriched from blood (not recorded which). The receptors here all came from a woman aged 25 to 39 with acute COVID-19.

The gene calls are TRBV6-5 and TRBJ1-2, with D unclear. The V gene's germline CDR1 is MNHEY and CDR2 SVGAGI. This CDR3 spans 14 amino acids. Trimming shortened V by 2 bases and J by 0 bases, and 7 bases separated the two germline ends. CDR3 sequence (DNA): TGTGCCAGCAGTTACGACTTCGCTAACTATGGCTACACCTTC. Its translation is CASSYDFANYGYTF.

This chain uses TRBV6-1 with TRBJ2-2; 9 bases align to TRBD2. CDR1 and CDR2 from the germline V gene are MNHNS and SASEGT. The V segment lost 3 bases and the J segment 4 bases; nucleotides outside the gene matches: 18. This CDR3 contains 20 residues. The CDR3 coding sequence is TGTGCCAGCAGTGAGGGGAAAATAGCGGGAGTGGTTGTCCCCACCGGGGAGCTGTTTTTT. It translates to CASSEGKIAGVVVPTGELFF.

The V and J genes are TRBV7-2 and TRBJ2-2; TRBD2 agrees at 8 bases. CDR1 SGHTA and CDR2 FQGNSA come from the germline V gene. The CDR3 spans 16 residues. V shed 5 bases and J 4 bases; nucleotides not matched to a gene: 9. CDR3 nucleotides: TGTGCCAGCAGCATCACTAGCGGACGATTCACCGGGGAGCTGTTTTTT. Its protein is CASSITSGRFTGELFF.

V gene TRBV3-1 (or the pseudogene TRBV3-2) combines with J gene TRBJ2-3; 8 bases line up with TRBD2. This CDR3 region has 17 residues. The germline gives CDR1 LGHDT, CDR2 YNNKEL (reference sequence). The V segment lost 0 bases and the J segment 4 bases; nucleotides outside the gene matches: 9. CDR3 nucleotides: TGTGCCAGCAGCCAAGAGTCGGAGCGGGAGATCGCAGATACGCAGTATTTT. Protein: CASSQESEREIADTQYF.

V is TRBV20-1 and J is TRBJ2-1, with TRBD2 as a possible D gene (5 bases). Germline-derived CDR1 and CDR2 are DFQATT and SNEGSKA (reference sequence). The V and J ends lost 3 bases and 4 bases respectively, with 16 bases between them. The CDR3 has 15 residues. The CDR3: CSASEGVFGYNEQFF. The CDR3, as DNA: TGCAGTGCTAGTGAGGGTGTTTTCGGGTACAATGAGCAGTTCTTC.

The J gene is TRBJ1-1, the V gene TRBV19; TRBD1 matches 7 bases. This CDR3 has 15 amino acids. The J segment lost 3 bases and the V segment lost 6 bases, leaving 10 bases of the junction unmatched. Germline CDR1 LNHDA, CDR2 SQIVND (reference sequence). CDR3 loop: CASSPDRERHTEAFF. The CDR3 nucleotides are TGTGCCAGTAGCCCCGACAGGGAGAGGCACACTGAAGCTTTCTTT.